This TCR beta chain was identified in a study of blood T cell repertoires in COVID-19. The table came from immunoSEQ multiplex PCR; TCRdb's copy has only in-frame clones and leaves some out. The top ten hold 0.85% to 0.9% of the sample, which has hundreds of thousands of clones, about 90% seen once. This receptor was identified in a man in his fifties who had been exposed to COVID-19. The sample comprised PBMCs or T cells enriched from blood (not recorded which).

The CDR3 sequence is CASSLRVNYGYTF. Here the CDR3 DNA reads TGTGCCAGCAGCTTGCGGGTAAACTATGGCTACACCTTC. This chain connects TRBV5-6 to TRBJ1-2, with unresolved D. This CDR3 is built from 13 residues. Trimming cost V 1 base and J 2 bases, with 6 bases left between them. Germline V gives CDR1 SGHDT, CDR2 YYEEEE. The variable domain in full, completed from reference TRBV5-6 and TRBJ1-2, reads DAGVTQSPTHLIKTRGQQVTLRCSPKSGHDTVSWYQQALGQGPQFIFQYYEEEERQRGNFPDRFSGHQFPNYSSELNVNALLLGDSALYLCASSLRVNYGYTFGSGTRLTVV.